Listed here are 24 T cell receptor beta chains from one sample, sequenced in a study of cytomegalovirus exposure and HLA in healthy donors. PCR involved 60 Vbeta and 13 Jbeta primers. The protocol was immunoSEQ multiplex PCR, while the TCRdb copy is restricted to in-frame clones and leaves out a portion. Of around 140,000 clones listed, roughly 80% are singletons. Material: PBMCs. These receptors all come from a man aged 40-50 years in good health and CMV-seronegative.

The CDR3 nucleotides read TGTGCCAGCAGGGACAGGGTCTATGGCTACACCTTC. Translated, it gives CASRDRVYGYTF. The J gene is TRBJ1-2, the V gene TRBV2, with 8 bases identical to TRBD1. The V gene end was trimmed by 6 bases and the J gene end by 4 bases; junction bases not matched to a gene: 1. This CDR3 has 12 amino acids. CDR1 and CDR2 (germline): SNHLY, FYNNEI.

The chain couples TRBV27 to TRBJ2-4; a possible D gene is TRBD2 (6 bases). The CDR3 has 14 amino acids. Germline V lookup: CDR1 MNHEY, CDR2 SMNVEV (reference sequence). The ends were cut back, 3 bases at V and 6 bases at J, with 12 bases in the middle. The chain's CDR3 is CASSFSGGGNIQYF. In DNA, the CDR3 is TGTGCCAGCAGTTTTAGCGGTGGGGGAAACATTCAGTACTTC.

V usage is TRBV18 and J usage is TRBJ2-7, with D perhaps matching TRBD2 (7 bases). Germline CDR1 reads KGHSH; CDR2 reads LQKENI. The CDR3 length is 17 residues. V lost 0 bases, J lost 0 bases, and 15 bases lay in between. CDR3 sequence: CASSPPTTGGLSYEQYF. Here the CDR3 DNA reads TGTGCCAGCTCACCACCGACGACGGGGGGCCTCTCCTACGAGCAGTACTTC.

V gene TRBV5-1 combines with J gene TRBJ2-7; no clear D. This CDR3 is 13 amino acids long. V lost 4 bases to trimming and J lost 2 bases, with 10 bases between them. Germline values: CDR1 SGHRS, CDR2 YFSETQ. The CDR3 DNA is TGCGCCAGCAGCATCGGGTTGACCTACGAGCAGTACTTC. It encodes CASSIGLTYEQYF.

With regard to this clone: At the DNA level, this CDR3 is encoded by other sequences in the same sample as well. The chain combines TRBV6-1 with TRBJ1-1; D is unclear. This CDR3 is 13 amino acids long. Germline V gene data show CDR1 as MNHNS and CDR2 as SASEGT. Trimming pared 0 bases from V and 5 bases from J, leaving 7 bases between. CDR3 amino acids: CASSEAGNTEAFF. For the CDR3, the DNA is TGTGCCAGCAGTGAAGCTGGCAATACTGAAGCTTTCTTT.

This sequence joins TRBV5-1 and TRBJ2-3; tentative D call: TRBD1 (6 bases). The CDR3 spans 16 residues. Germline V CDR1 and CDR2: SGHRS, YFSETQ. V was pared by 4 bases and J by 0 bases, with 15 bases between. The DNA of the CDR3 is TGCGCCAGCAGCCCCCAGGGGTTCGTCAGCACAGATACGCAGTATTTT. This codes for CASSPQGFVSTDTQYF.

CDR3 bases: TGCGCCACCCAACCGGGGGGAAAGGCAACTAATGAAAAACTGTTTTTT. This encodes CATQPGGKATNEKLFF. V gene TRBV5-1 combines with J gene TRBJ1-4; D possibly corresponds to TRBD1 (5 bases). The germline CDR1 and CDR2 sequences are SGHRS and YFSETQ. Trimming took 9 bases from V and 0 from J, leaving 18 bases between them. CDR3 size: 16 residues.

The chain employs TRBV30 and TRBJ1-4; D not resolved. Trimming removed 0 bases from V and 0 bases from J, with 5 bases in between. Germline assignment: CDR1 GTSNPN and CDR2 SVGIG (reference sequence). The CDR3 contains 14 residues. The CDR3 coding sequence is TGTGCCTGGAGTGTCACTACAACTAATGAAAAACTGTTTTTT. Translation: CAWSVTTTNEKLFF.

Only a few counts were recorded for this clone. The chain combines TRBV5-6 with TRBJ2-1; D is undetermined. The germline CDR1 and CDR2 sequences are SGHDT and YYEEEE. The ends were cut back, 10 bases at V and 5 bases at J, with 22 bases in the middle. This CDR3 contains 15 residues. CDR3 bases: TGTGCCGACTCAAAGGATCTCGAAAGAGACAATGAGCAGTTCTTC. Translating it yields CADSKDLERDNEQFF.

The rearrangement joins TRBV9 to TRBJ2-2, with a possible D match to TRBD1 (6 bases). Looked up from germline, CDR1 is SGDLS and CDR2 is YYNGEE. The CDR3 totals 17 residues. V lost 0 bases and J 1 base, leaving 13 bases between the germline ends. CDR3 amino acids: CASSVGPQGGNTGELFF. In DNA, the CDR3 is TGTGCCAGCAGCGTAGGGCCCCAAGGGGGGAACACCGGGGAGCTGTTTTTT.

The chain is built from TRBV7-3 and TRBJ1-1, with D uncertain. The CDR3 length is 15 residues. Germline V CDR1 and CDR2: SGHTA, FQGTGA. V lost 2 bases and J 1 base, leaving 11 bases between the germline ends. As DNA, the CDR3 is TGTGCCAGCAGCTTAGAGGGATGGGGGAACACTGAAGCTTTCTTT. As protein: CASSLEGWGNTEAFF.

The V and J genes are TRBV28 and TRBJ2-3; 8 bases agree with TRBD2. CDR1 is MDHEN, CDR2 SYDVKM, per germline. With 6 bases clipped from V and 3 bases from J, the junction kept 8 bases outside the gene matches. CDR3 length: 15 amino acids. This chain's CDR3 is CASSPRGGGTDTQYF. The CDR3 DNA reads TGTGCCAGCAGCCCACGGGGGGGCGGGACAGATACGCAGTATTTT.

V usage is TRBV5-1 and J usage is TRBJ1-2; possibly TRBD1 for D (6 bases). The CDR3 extends over 15 amino acids. V lost 6 bases and J lost 3, with 18 bases in between. CDR1 and CDR2 (germline): SGHRS, YFSETQ. The CDR3 DNA is TGCGCCAGCACCCTTTCGGGGGGCGGATACTATGGCTACACCTTC. Encoded protein: CASTLSGGGYYGYTF.

V gene TRBV4-2 combines with J gene TRBJ2-1; 10 bases match TRBD2. Germline V gene sequence: CDR1 LGHNA, CDR2 YNFKEQ. Trimming at V came to 0 bases and at J to 9 bases, leaving 14 bases not matched to a gene. The length of the CDR3 is 18 residues. The CDR3 DNA follows: TGTGCCAGCAGCCAAGATTATGCTAGCGGGGGCGCCCAGCTTGAGCAGTTCTTC. Its protein product is CASSQDYASGGAQLEQFF.

This clone was recorded once. The junction and the germline gene differ at one end; a read error may be behind it. V and J are TRBV27 and TRBJ2-1; perhaps TRBD1 as D (5 bases). Germline V gene sequence: CDR1 MNHEY, CDR2 SMNVEV (reference sequence). This CDR3 is built from 11 residues. This CDR3 reads CASIKWGRRIF. The CDR3 DNA is TGTGCCAGCATTAAATGGGGCAGGCGGATCTTC.

The gene calls are TRBV6-1 and TRBJ2-7; TRBD1 matches 9 bases. This CDR3 has 15 amino acids. The germline gives CDR1 MNHNS, CDR2 SASEGT. The ends lost 6 bases at V and 5 bases at J; junction bases unmatched: 11. The CDR3, as DNA: TGTGCCAGCAGCCGGACAGGGGAAGTTTCCCACGAGCAGTACTTC. This sequence encodes CASSRTGEVSHEQYF.

This clone was seen ten or more times. The chain couples TRBV5-4 to TRBJ1-1, with 9 bases aligning to TRBD1. Germline V gene data show CDR1 as SGHNT and CDR2 as YYREEE (reference sequence). The V segment lost 3 bases and the J segment 1 base; nucleotides outside the gene matches: 4. This CDR3 is built from 15 residues. The chain's CDR3 is CASSSKGQGNTEAFF. The DNA of the CDR3 is TGTGCCAGCAGCTCAAAGGGACAGGGGAACACTGAAGCTTTCTTT.

V usage is TRBV27 and J usage is TRBJ1-4; D uncertain. Germline CDR1 is MNHEY and CDR2 is SMNVEV (reference sequence). Deletions cut 6 bases from V and 7 bases from J, with 12 bases between. The CDR3 contains 13 residues. The CDR3 loop reads CASRWRESEKLFF. CDR3 nucleotide sequence: TGTGCCAGCAGGTGGAGGGAGAGTGAAAAACTGTTTTTT.

This clone was observed a single time. This rearrangement joins TRBV9 to TRBJ2-3, with 9 bases that match TRBD2. The germline V gene has CDR1 SGDLS and CDR2 YYNGEE. V lost 4 bases to trimming and J lost 10 bases; unmatched junction nucleotides: 7. The CDR3 is 13 residues long. Here the CDR3 DNA reads TGTGCCAGCAGCCCCGCGGGGGGGCTGTCGCAGTATTTT. As protein: CASSPAGGLSQYF.

This clone was counted a few times. V usage is TRBV28 and J usage is TRBJ1-5; D not certain. V lost 5 bases and J 0 bases, leaving 11 bases between the germline ends. This CDR3 is built from 15 residues. Germline-derived CDR1 and CDR2 are MDHEN and SYDVKM. The CDR3 here is CASSLSLSSNQPQHF. The CDR3 coding sequence is TGTGCCAGCAGTCTATCCTTGAGTAGCAATCAGCCCCAGCATTTT.

CDR3 nucleotide sequence: TGTGCCAGCAGCCCCGGGGAGGGTCGGTACGAGCAGTACTTC. It specifies CASSPGEGRYEQYF. This chain connects TRBV5-5 to TRBJ2-7, with TRBD2 matching over 7 bases. The V segment lost 4 bases and the J segment 4 bases; nucleotides outside the gene matches: 8. The CDR3 has 14 residues. Germline-derived CDR1 and CDR2 are SGHKS and YYEKEE (reference sequence). The full variable domain, its missing parts supplied by reference TRBV5-5 and TRBJ2-7, is DAGVTQSPTHLIKTRGQQVTLRCSPISGHKSVSWYQQVLGQGPQFIFQYYEKEERGRGNFPDRFSARQFPNYSSELNVNALLLGDSALYLCASSPGEGRYEQYFGPGTRLTVT.

The chain is built from TRBV20-1 and TRBJ1-2, with no clear D. V lost 0 bases, J lost 7 bases, and 6 bases lay in between. The germline CDR1 and CDR2 sequences are DFQATT and SNEGSKA (reference sequence). The CDR3 spans 11 residues. DNA for the CDR3: TGCAGTGCTAGAGATAGAGGTGGCTACACCTTC. Translating it yields CSARDRGGYTF.

V and J are TRBV7-2 and TRBJ2-5, with D tentatively TRBD1 (5 bases). Germline V gives CDR1 SGHTA, CDR2 FQGNSA. The CDR3 spans 14 residues. Trimming removed 2 bases from V and 2 bases from J, with 9 bases in between. The CDR3, as DNA: TGTGCCAGCAGCTTACAGCAGGGACAAGAGACCCAGTACTTC. Residues: CASSLQQGQETQYF.

This chain joins TRBV14 and TRBJ2-3, with 8 nucleotides matching TRBD1. The germline CDR1 and CDR2 sequences are SGHDN and FVKESK. Trimming cost V 3 bases and J 6 bases; bases outside gene matches: 5. The CDR3 length is 14 residues. In nucleotides, the CDR3 is TGTGCCAGCAGCCAGGGACAGGTTGGGGATACGCAGTATTTT. It codes for CASSQGQVGDTQYF. The variable domain in full, completed from reference TRBV14 and TRBJ2-3, reads EAGVTQFPSHSVIEKGQTVTLRCDPISGHDNLYWYRRVMGKEIKFLLHFVKESKQDESGMPNNRFLAERTGGTYSTLKVQPAELEDSGVYFCASSQGQVGDTQYFGPGTRLTVL.